The source of this T cell receptor (beta chain) is a study of T cells in Graves' hyperthyroidism and ophthalmopathy. Overall study: The initial diagnosis was the point when peripheral blood was collected, ahead of any treatment.

Diagnoses were established using clinical symptoms, serum thyroxine and TRAb, thyroid ultrasound and orbital computed tomography. This clonotype was observed a handful of times. Its antigen is unidentified. Study conclusions and caveats: Most expanded thyroid clonotypes above 0.001 also appeared in blood. Ophthalmopathy onset followed model prediction by a median around six months.

What was amplified from RNA transcripts were TCR beta CDR3 regions. First-round RT-PCR targeting the TCR CDR3 was performed with the HTBI primer set. TCRdb recomputed calls from the multiplex PCR reads with MiXCR, one row per CDR3 protein. The table shows about 250,000 distinct CDR3 sequences, with around 20% occurring only once. The clonotype comes from a man aged 25-40 years with Graves' ophthalmopathy. Sample: blood.

The CDR3 here is CASSEALAGPLDNEQFF. CDR3 coding DNA: TGTGCCAGCAGTGAAGCGCTAGCGGGGCCCCTCGACAATGAGCAGTTCTTC. The chain recombines TRBV2 with TRBJ2-1, with 9 bases matching TRBD2. Germline assignment: CDR1 SNHLY and CDR2 FYNNEI. Germline trimming cut 0 bases from V and 5 bases from J; bases unmatched to any gene: 8. The CDR3 has 17 amino acids.